What follows is one TCR beta chain and its context. As yet, its antigen is unknown. Per germline, CDR1 SEHNR and CDR2 FQNEAQ (reference sequence). The CDR3 runs 13 residues. V lost 2 bases and J lost 4; bases outside the gene matches: 2. Sequenced by immunoSEQ multiplex PCR; TCRdb stores in-frame clones only, minus some. The repertoire holds roughly 47,000 clones, with 45% to 55% as singletons. The sample comes from a study of cytotoxic CD8 clonotypes in ibrutinib-treated CLL. Across the whole study: After a median roughly a year on treatment (6 to 36), response samples were drawn. Whole-study findings and limits: Clonality rose at ibrutinib response and fell back toward baseline at progression. Higher circulating CD8+ T-cell counts strongly accompanied higher baseline clonality, above age-matched healthy donors.

Frozen PBMC stocks contributed around 2 micrograms of genomic DNA to the TCR beta libraries. This receptor was identified in a human donor with chronic lymphocytic leukemia. The J gene is TRBJ2-7, the V gene TRBV7-9; TRBD2 matches at 7 bases. The starting material was PBMCs, obtained after 12 months of ibrutinib treatment. CDR3 in amino acids: CASSLPREYEQYF. The CDR3 bases are TGTGCCAGCAGCTTACCGCGGGAGTACGAGCAGTACTTC.